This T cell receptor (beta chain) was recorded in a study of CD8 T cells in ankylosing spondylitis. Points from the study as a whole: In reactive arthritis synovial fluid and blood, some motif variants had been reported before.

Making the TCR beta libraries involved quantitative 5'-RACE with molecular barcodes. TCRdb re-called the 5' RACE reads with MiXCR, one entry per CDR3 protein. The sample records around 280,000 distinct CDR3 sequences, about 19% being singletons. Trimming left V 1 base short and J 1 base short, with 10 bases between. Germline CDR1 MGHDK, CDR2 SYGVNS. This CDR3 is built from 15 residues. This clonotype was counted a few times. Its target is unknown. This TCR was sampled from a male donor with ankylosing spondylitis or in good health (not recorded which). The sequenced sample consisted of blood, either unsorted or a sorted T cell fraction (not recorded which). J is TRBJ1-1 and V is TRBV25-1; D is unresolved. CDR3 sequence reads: CASSEFYGPNTEAFF. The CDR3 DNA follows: TGTGCCAGCAGTGAATTTTACGGGCCGAACACTGAAGCTTTCTTT.